Below, 4 T cell receptor beta chains from the same sample are listed, as sequenced in a study of response to subunit inactivated influenza vaccine. One entry per CDR3 protein results from TCRdb running MiXCR on the RT-PCR reads. The data show about 480,000 distinct CDR3 sequences, with approximately 24% seen just once and around 2% held by the top ten. The material was CD4+ T cells sorted from PBMCs, obtained around 5 days after vaccination. These receptors came from a man aged 45 to 65 who received an inactivated influenza vaccine.

This clonotype was seen a few times. This chain links TRBV28 with TRBJ2-1, with D hard to call. The CDR3 covers 14 residues. Trimming removed 3 bases from V and 5 bases from J, with 11 bases in between. Germline V lookup: CDR1 MDHEN, CDR2 SYDVKM. CDR3 region: CASSFGIINNEQFF. CDR3 nucleotide sequence: TGTGCCAGCAGTTTCGGTATAATAAACAATGAGCAGTTCTTC.

This chain links TRBV7-3 with TRBJ2-1, with 8 bases matching TRBD2. Germline V gives CDR1 SGHTA, CDR2 FQGTGA. The CDR3 contains 15 residues. V was pared by 4 bases and J by 6 bases, with 8 bases of the junction left unmatched. Here the CDR3 reads CASSSSGRGLNEQFF. CDR3 nucleotides: TGTGCCAGCAGCTCCAGCGGGAGAGGACTCAATGAGCAGTTCTTC.

This clonotype has only a few counts. The chain couples TRBV5-1 to TRBJ1-1; the D gene is possibly TRBD1 (6 bases). The CDR3 has 14 amino acids. V was pared by 4 bases and J by 5 bases, with 15 bases between. Germline V CDR1 and CDR2: SGHRS, YFSETQ. The CDR3 loop reads CASSGRQESTEAFF. The CDR3 bases are TGCGCCAGCAGCGGCAGACAGGAATCAACTGAAGCTTTCTTT.

This clonotype showed up just once. One junction end does not reproduce the germline sequence, and a read error may be involved. This chain connects TRBV11-1 to TRBJ2-2; TRBD1 matches 7 bases. CDR1 SGHAT and CDR2 FQDESV come from the germline V gene (reference sequence). This CDR3 spans 15 amino acids. CDR3 in amino acids: CVSSIGTVRTGELFF. The DNA of the CDR3 is TGTGTCAGCAGCATTGGGACAGTGCGCACCGGGGAGCTGTTTTTT.